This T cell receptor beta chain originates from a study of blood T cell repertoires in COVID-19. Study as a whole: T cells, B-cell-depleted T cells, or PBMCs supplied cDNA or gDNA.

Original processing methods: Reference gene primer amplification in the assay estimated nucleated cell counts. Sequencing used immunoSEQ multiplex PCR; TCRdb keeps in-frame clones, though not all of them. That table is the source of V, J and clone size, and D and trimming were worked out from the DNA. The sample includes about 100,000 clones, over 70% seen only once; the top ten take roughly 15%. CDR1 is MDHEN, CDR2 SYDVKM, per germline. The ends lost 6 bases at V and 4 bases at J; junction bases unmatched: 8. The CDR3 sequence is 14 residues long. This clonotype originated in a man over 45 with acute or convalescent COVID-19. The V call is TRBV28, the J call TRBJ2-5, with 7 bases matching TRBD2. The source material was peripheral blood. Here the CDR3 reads CASRGGGPRETQYF. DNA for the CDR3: TGTGCCAGCAGGGGGGGAGGGCCGCGAGAGACCCAGTACTTC.